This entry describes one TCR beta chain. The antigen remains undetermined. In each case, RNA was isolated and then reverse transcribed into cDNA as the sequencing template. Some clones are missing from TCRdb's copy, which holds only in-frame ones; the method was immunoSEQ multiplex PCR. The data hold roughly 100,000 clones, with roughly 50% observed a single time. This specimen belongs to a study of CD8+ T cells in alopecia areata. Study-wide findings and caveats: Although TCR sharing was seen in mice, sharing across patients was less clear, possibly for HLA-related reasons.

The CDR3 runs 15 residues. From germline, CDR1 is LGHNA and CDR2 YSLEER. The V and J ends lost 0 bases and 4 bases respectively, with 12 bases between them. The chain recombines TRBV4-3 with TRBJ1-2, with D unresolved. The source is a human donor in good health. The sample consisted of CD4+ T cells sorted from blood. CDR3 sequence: CASSQEKVLPYGYTF. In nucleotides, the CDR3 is TGCGCCAGCAGCCAAGAGAAGGTCTTACCCTATGGCTACACCTTC.